The 10 T cell receptor beta chains in this list originate from one sample, sequenced in a study of post-analysis software for immune sequencing data. The antigens of these receptors remain unknown. Findings and caveats of the study: TRBV segments more frequent in patients than in controls numbered a few and included TRBV5-6, TRBV5-1 and TRBV20-1.

Unique molecular identifiers were carried by the TCR beta cDNA libraries. In TCRdb, the PCR reads were re-called with MiXCR into one record per CDR3 protein. The sample shows about 540,000 distinct CDR3 sequences, under 40% of them seen only once. Sequencing was done on a sample of blood. The receptors shown here come from a girl aged 2-17 years with multiple sclerosis.

The chain has TRBV6-5 and TRBJ2-3; 8 bases map to TRBD2. The CDR3 has 16 residues. CDR1 is MNHEY, CDR2 SVGAGI, per germline. V shed 4 bases and J 3 bases; nucleotides not matched to a gene: 9. The CDR3 region is CASSSPRGGATDTQYF. The CDR3 region has the DNA TGTGCCAGCAGTTCCCCCCGGGGGGGGGCGACAGATACGCAGTATTTT.

This chain uses TRBV7-2 with TRBJ2-3, with 12 positions matching TRBD2. V trimming: 5 bases; J trimming: 10 bases; junction bases outside the gene matches: 7. Germline CDR1 SGHTA, CDR2 FQGNSA. There are 14 residues in the CDR3. This CDR3 reads CASSDRTSGVAQYF. CDR3 in DNA: TGTGCCAGCAGCGACCGGACTAGCGGGGTGGCGCAGTATTTT.

This clonotype was observed a few times. The CDR3 spells CSARDPRTAYSGANVLTF. In DNA, the CDR3 is TGCAGTGCTAGAGATCCCCGGACGGCCTACTCTGGGGCCAACGTCCTGACTTTC. This rearrangement joins TRBV20-1 to TRBJ2-6; the D is unclear. The V gene lost 0 bases and the J gene lost 0 bases, with 15 bases spanning the gap. Germline V gene sequence: CDR1 DFQATT, CDR2 SNEGSKA (reference sequence). The CDR3 has 18 residues.

Points on this clonotype: The junction departs from germline at one end; a sequencing error may be responsible. V is TRBV15 and J is TRBJ2-6; 7 bases align to TRBD2. The CDR3 sequence is 17 residues long. Per the germline V gene, CDR1 is LNHNV and CDR2 is YYDKDF (reference sequence). CDR3 residues: CATSRDGRDSGANVRTF. The CDR3 DNA is TGTGCCACCAGCAGAGATGGGAGGGATTCCGGGGCCAACGTCCGGACTTTC.

The chain is built from TRBV11-2 and TRBJ2-1; D gene unclear. Trimming took 5 bases from V and 4 from J, leaving 15 bases between them. The CDR3 runs to 15 residues. In germline, CDR1 is SGHAT, CDR2 FQNNGV. The CDR3 DNA sequence: TGTGCCAGCAGCCCGATCGCCGTGGCGTACAATGAGCAGTTCTTC. Residues: CASSPIAVAYNEQFF.

This clonotype showed up just a few times. This chain uses TRBV5-1 with TRBJ2-4, with a possible D match to TRBD2 (6 bases). V shed 0 bases and J shed 3 bases, with 10 bases lying between them. This CDR3 has 15 amino acids. Germline-derived CDR1 and CDR2 are SGHRS and YFSETQ. The CDR3 DNA is TGCGCCAGCAGCTTGGAGGTGGGAGGCAAAAACATTCAGTACTTC. Encoded protein: CASSLEVGGKNIQYF.

This clonotype was seen more than once but under ten times. The chain uses TRBV2 and TRBJ2-1, with 9 nucleotides matching TRBD1. The CDR3 sequence is 15 residues long. V lost 4 bases to trimming and J lost 0 bases; unmatched junction nucleotides: 1. Germline V gene data show CDR1 as SNHLY and CDR2 as FYNNEI. The CDR3 here is CASSGDRASYNEQFF. The CDR3 DNA sequence: TGTGCCAGCAGTGGGGACAGGGCCTCCTACAATGAGCAGTTCTTC.

J is TRBJ2-7 and V is TRBV20-1, with D unresolved. Trimming removed 2 bases from V and 0 bases from J, with 8 bases in between. This CDR3 spans 13 amino acids. Germline V gene lookup returns CDR1 DFQATT and CDR2 SNEGSKA (reference sequence). The CDR3 nucleotides are TGCAGTGCTAGACCAGGCTACTCCTACGAGCAGTACTTC. As protein: CSARPGYSYEQYF.

As concerns this clonotype: Its ends do not fully match the called genes, so a read error is possible. The CDR3 protein is CASSPGGGYQETQYF. CDR3 nucleotides: TGTGCTAGCAGCCCAGGGGGGGGCTACCAAGAGACCCAGTACTTC. This chain uses TRBV7-7 with TRBJ2-5; D could derive from TRBD1 or TRBD2 (7 bases each). CDR3 length: 15 residues. In germline, CDR1 is SSHAT, CDR2 FNYEAQ (reference sequence). Complete variable domain (other parts from reference TRBV7-7 and TRBJ2-5): GAGVSQSPRYKVTKRGQDVTLRCDPISSHATLYWYQQALGQGPEFLTYFNYEAQPDKSGLPSDRFSAERPEGSISTLTIQRTEQRDSAMYRCASSPGGGYQETQYFGPGTRLLVL.

The chain is built from TRBV12-3 or TRBV12-4 and TRBJ2-3; tentatively, D is TRBD1 (5 bases). The V end lost 5 bases, the J end lost 0 bases, and 12 bases lay between the germline ends. The CDR3 extends over 15 amino acids. CDR3 nucleotides: TGTGCCAGCAGTCCAACAGGCCTTAGCACAGATACGCAGTATTTT. Translating it yields CASSPTGLSTDTQYF.